Below, one T cell receptor (beta chain) is given with its context. The sample holds other DNA sequences that translate to the same CDR3. Germline V CDR1 and CDR2: KGHSH, LQKENI. CDR3 length: 14 residues. V lost 2 bases and J lost 3; bases outside the gene matches: 0. These data are taken from a study of blood T cell repertoires in COVID-19. The overall study: Collection of acute and convalescent COVID-19 samples took place in the United States, Italy and Spain. Sources were T cells, B-cell-depleted T cells, or PBMCs; the material itself was cDNA or gDNA.

Authors' processing steps: For nucleated cells, counts were estimated from reference gene primer amplification. Here immunoSEQ multiplex PCR was the method, and the copy in TCRdb shows in-frame clones only, minus some. V and J calls and clone size are given by that table; D and trimming were obtained from the DNA. The table records 400,000 to 500,000 clones, about 88% of them present only once. Sequencing input: PBMCs or T cells enriched from blood (not recorded which). This TCR came from a young woman who had been exposed to COVID-19. V usage is TRBV18 and J usage is TRBJ2-3; 9 bases are shared with TRBD1. DNA for the CDR3: TGTGCCAGCTCACCAGGACAGGGGACAGATACGCAGTATTTT. It yields the protein CASSPGQGTDTQYF.